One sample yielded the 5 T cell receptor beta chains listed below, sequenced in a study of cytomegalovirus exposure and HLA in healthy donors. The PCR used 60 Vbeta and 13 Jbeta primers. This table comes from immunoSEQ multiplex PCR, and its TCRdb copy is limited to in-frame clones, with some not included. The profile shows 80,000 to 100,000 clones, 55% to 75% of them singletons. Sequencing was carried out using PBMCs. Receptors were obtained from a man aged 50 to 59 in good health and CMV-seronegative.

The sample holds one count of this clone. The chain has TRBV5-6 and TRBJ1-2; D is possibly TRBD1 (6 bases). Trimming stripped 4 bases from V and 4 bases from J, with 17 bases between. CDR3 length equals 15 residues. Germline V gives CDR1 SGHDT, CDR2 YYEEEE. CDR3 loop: CASSQTGNPTYGYTF. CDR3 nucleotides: TGTGCCAGCAGCCAGACAGGCAATCCCACCTATGGCTACACCTTC.

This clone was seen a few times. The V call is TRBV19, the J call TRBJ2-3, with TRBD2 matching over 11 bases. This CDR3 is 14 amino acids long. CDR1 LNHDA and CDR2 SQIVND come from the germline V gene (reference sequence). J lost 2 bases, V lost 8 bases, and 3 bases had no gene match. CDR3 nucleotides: TGTGCCAGTTCTAGCGGGGGGTACACAGATACGCAGTATTTT. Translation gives CASSSGGYTDTQYF.

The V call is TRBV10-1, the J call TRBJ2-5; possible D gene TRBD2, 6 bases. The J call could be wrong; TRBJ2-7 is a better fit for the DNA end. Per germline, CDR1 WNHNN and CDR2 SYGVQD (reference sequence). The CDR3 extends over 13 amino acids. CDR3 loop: CASSESGFYEQYF. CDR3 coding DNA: TGCGCCAGCAGTGAGAGCGGGTTCTACGAGCAGTACTTC.

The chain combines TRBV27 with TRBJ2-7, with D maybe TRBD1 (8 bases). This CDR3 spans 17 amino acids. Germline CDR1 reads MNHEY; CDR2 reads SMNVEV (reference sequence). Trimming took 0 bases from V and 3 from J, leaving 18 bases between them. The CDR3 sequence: CASSLSWGNRGGYEQYF. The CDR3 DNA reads TGTGCCAGCAGTTTATCCTGGGGCAACAGGGGGGGCTACGAGCAGTACTTC.

This CDR3 is CASSSGWDRGRTDTQYF. The CDR3 nucleotides are TGTGCCAGCAGCTCGGGGTGGGACAGGGGGAGGACAGATACGCAGTATTTT. This chain links TRBV7-9 with TRBJ2-3; TRBD1 aligns across 11 bases. The CDR3 runs 17 residues. The germline V gene encodes CDR1 SEHNR and CDR2 FQNEAQ (reference sequence). V gave up 4 bases and J gave up 3 bases; unmatched junction bases: 9.